The present entry profiles one TCR beta chain with its context. These data come from a study of shared clonotypes between healthy human individuals. Only in-frame clones appear in the TCRdb table, and some are missing; sequencing was by immunoSEQ multiplex PCR. Among 600,000 or so clones listed, 95% to 98% were seen once. Naive CD8 cells comprised CD45RO-negative, CCR7-positively selected cells, excluding terminally differentiated effector memory CD45RA+ cells. V lost 9 bases to trimming and J lost 3 bases, with 10 bases between them. Germline V gene lookup returns CDR1 SGHDT and CDR2 YYEEEE. This CDR3 is 11 amino acids long.

The clonotype was recovered from a man aged 25 to 40 in good health. The chain uses TRBV5-6 and TRBJ2-7; D perhaps matches TRBD1 (6 bases). Sequenced material: naive CD8+ T cells sorted from blood. CDR3 coding DNA: TGTGCCACCGGGACAAGCTACGAGCAGTACTTC. Translated, it gives CATGTSYEQYF.